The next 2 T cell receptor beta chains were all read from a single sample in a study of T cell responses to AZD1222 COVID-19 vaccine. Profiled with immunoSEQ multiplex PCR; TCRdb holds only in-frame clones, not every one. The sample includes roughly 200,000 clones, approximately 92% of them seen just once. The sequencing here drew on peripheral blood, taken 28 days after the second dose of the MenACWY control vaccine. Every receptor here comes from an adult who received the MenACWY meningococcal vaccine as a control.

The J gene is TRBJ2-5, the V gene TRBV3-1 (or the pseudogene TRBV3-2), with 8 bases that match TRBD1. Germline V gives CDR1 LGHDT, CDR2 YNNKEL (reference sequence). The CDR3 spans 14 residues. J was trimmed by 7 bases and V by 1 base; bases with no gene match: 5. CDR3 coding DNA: TGTGCCAGCAGCCAAGTCAGGGGGCGGGGGACCCAGTACTTC. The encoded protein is CASSQVRGRGTQYF.

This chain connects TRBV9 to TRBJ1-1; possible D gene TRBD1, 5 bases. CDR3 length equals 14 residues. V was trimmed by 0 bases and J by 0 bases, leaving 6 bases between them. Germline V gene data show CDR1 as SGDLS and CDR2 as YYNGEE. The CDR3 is CASSVVGVNTEAFF. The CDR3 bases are TGTGCCAGCAGCGTAGTAGGGGTGAACACTGAAGCTTTCTTT.